This T cell receptor beta chain was identified during a study of control samples from healthy donors and cancer patients. Assay used: immunoSEQ multiplex PCR; TCRdb lists only in-frame clones, some missing. Of under 70,000 clones in the sample, approximately 95% were seen once. Trimming removed 8 bases at V and 3 bases at J, with 22 bases between. Germline CDR1 and CDR2: SNHLY and FYNNEI. The CDR3 extends over 16 amino acids. Material for sequencing was blood. This sequence was found in a woman aged 18-30 years in good health. This rearrangement joins TRBV2 to TRBJ1-1; possible D gene TRBD1, 6 bases. Here the CDR3 reads CASGGGLRVWYTEAFF. The DNA for the CDR3 is TGTGCCAGCGGAGGGGGGCTCCGGGTGTGGTACACTGAAGCTTTCTTT.